In its sample, the clone carrying this TCR beta chain was seen a few times. Its antigen is unknown. Trimming cost V 1 base and J 4 bases, with 14 bases left between them. The CDR3 has 16 residues. Germline V gene lookup returns CDR1 GTSNPN and CDR2 SVGIG (reference sequence). The data were obtained in a study of beta chain features in type 1 diabetes. Broader study findings: When Type 1 diabetes patients were examined, their TCRB CDR3s proved moderately but significantly shorter in all four CD4+ subsets.

As every portion of the isolated RNA was reverse transcribed, the sequencing read expressed TCRB transcripts. Profiling relied on immunoSEQ multiplex PCR, and the TCRdb table lists in-frame clones only, not all of them. The table lists roughly 180,000 clones, around 7.8% of them singletons. The sequenced sample was central memory CD4+ T cells from blood. The source of this sequence is a woman aged 40 to 50 with type 1 diabetes. This sequence joins TRBV30 and TRBJ2-6; unclear D gene. This CDR3 reads CAWSDPQRLGANVLTF. CDR3 nucleotides: TGTGCCTGGAGTGACCCCCAAAGACTGGGGGCCAACGTCCTGACTTTC.